This TCR beta chain was recorded in a study of blood T cell repertoires in COVID-19. Study summary: Whether acute or convalescent, the COVID-19 samples came from the United States, Italy and Spain. PBMCs, B-cell-depleted T cells, or T cells were the source of the cDNA or gDNA that made up the material.

This CDR3 is 15 amino acids long. Germline V lookup: CDR1 MNHEY, CDR2 SVGEGT. V lost 5 bases, J lost 10 bases, and 13 bases stayed unmatched. Per the original methods: Amplified reference gene primers provided the basis for estimating nucleated cell counts. Generated by immunoSEQ multiplex PCR, the TCRdb table keeps only in-frame clones and is missing some. V, J and clone size are taken as reported in that table, and D and trimming were inferred from the DNA itself. This table has about 330,000 clones, roughly 90% appearing once. The clonotype was recovered from a woman between 50 and 59 years old with active or convalescent COVID-19. This chain connects TRBV6-2 or TRBV6-3 to TRBJ1-4, with TRBD1 matching over 7 bases. The specimen was peripheral blood. CDR3 region: CASSPGGRGSGKLFF. CDR3 DNA sequence: TGTGCCAGCAGTCCCGGAGGCAGGGGGTCTGGAAAACTGTTTTTT.